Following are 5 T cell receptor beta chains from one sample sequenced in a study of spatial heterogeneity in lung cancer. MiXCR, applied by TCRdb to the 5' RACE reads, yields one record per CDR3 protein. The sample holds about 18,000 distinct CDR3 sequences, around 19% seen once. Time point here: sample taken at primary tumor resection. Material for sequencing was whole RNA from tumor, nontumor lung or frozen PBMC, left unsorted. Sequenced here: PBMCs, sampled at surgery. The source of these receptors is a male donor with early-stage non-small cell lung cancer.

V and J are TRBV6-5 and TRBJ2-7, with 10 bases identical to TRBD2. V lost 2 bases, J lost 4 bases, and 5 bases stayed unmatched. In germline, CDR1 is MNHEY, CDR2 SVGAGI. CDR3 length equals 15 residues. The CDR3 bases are TGTGCCAGCAGTTACGGTCCTAGCGGGGGATACGAGCAGTACTTC. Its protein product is CASSYGPSGGYEQYF.

The CDR3 nucleotides read TGTGCCAGTAGTCCCAGGACAGAGGACTACCAAGAGACCCAGTACTTC. Translation gives CASSPRTEDYQETQYF. The chain links TRBV19 to TRBJ2-5; maybe TRBD1 (6 bases). The length of the CDR3 is 16 residues. The V and J ends lost 5 bases and 0 bases respectively, with 16 bases between them. Per germline, CDR1 LNHDA and CDR2 SQIVND (reference sequence).

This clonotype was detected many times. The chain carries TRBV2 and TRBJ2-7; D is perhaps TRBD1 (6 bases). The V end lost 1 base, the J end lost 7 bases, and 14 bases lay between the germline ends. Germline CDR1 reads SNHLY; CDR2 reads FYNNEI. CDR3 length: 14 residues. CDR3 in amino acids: CASSEGTASGEQYF. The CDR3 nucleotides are TGTGCCAGCAGTGAAGGGACAGCAAGTGGGGAGCAGTACTTC.

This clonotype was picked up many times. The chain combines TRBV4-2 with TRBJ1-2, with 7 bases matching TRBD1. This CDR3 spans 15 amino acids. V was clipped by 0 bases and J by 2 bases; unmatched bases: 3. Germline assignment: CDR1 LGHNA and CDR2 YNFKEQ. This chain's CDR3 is CASSQDQGQNYGYTF. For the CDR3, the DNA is TGTGCCAGCAGCCAAGATCAGGGACAGAACTATGGCTACACCTTC.

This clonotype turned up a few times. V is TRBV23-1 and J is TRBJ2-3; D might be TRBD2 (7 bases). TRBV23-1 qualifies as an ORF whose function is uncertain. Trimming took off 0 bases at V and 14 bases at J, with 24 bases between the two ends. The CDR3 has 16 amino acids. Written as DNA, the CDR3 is TGCGCCAGCAGTCAATCGGGGGGGCGGGGACCCCTTCAGAGGTATTTT. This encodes CASSQSGGRGPLQRYF.